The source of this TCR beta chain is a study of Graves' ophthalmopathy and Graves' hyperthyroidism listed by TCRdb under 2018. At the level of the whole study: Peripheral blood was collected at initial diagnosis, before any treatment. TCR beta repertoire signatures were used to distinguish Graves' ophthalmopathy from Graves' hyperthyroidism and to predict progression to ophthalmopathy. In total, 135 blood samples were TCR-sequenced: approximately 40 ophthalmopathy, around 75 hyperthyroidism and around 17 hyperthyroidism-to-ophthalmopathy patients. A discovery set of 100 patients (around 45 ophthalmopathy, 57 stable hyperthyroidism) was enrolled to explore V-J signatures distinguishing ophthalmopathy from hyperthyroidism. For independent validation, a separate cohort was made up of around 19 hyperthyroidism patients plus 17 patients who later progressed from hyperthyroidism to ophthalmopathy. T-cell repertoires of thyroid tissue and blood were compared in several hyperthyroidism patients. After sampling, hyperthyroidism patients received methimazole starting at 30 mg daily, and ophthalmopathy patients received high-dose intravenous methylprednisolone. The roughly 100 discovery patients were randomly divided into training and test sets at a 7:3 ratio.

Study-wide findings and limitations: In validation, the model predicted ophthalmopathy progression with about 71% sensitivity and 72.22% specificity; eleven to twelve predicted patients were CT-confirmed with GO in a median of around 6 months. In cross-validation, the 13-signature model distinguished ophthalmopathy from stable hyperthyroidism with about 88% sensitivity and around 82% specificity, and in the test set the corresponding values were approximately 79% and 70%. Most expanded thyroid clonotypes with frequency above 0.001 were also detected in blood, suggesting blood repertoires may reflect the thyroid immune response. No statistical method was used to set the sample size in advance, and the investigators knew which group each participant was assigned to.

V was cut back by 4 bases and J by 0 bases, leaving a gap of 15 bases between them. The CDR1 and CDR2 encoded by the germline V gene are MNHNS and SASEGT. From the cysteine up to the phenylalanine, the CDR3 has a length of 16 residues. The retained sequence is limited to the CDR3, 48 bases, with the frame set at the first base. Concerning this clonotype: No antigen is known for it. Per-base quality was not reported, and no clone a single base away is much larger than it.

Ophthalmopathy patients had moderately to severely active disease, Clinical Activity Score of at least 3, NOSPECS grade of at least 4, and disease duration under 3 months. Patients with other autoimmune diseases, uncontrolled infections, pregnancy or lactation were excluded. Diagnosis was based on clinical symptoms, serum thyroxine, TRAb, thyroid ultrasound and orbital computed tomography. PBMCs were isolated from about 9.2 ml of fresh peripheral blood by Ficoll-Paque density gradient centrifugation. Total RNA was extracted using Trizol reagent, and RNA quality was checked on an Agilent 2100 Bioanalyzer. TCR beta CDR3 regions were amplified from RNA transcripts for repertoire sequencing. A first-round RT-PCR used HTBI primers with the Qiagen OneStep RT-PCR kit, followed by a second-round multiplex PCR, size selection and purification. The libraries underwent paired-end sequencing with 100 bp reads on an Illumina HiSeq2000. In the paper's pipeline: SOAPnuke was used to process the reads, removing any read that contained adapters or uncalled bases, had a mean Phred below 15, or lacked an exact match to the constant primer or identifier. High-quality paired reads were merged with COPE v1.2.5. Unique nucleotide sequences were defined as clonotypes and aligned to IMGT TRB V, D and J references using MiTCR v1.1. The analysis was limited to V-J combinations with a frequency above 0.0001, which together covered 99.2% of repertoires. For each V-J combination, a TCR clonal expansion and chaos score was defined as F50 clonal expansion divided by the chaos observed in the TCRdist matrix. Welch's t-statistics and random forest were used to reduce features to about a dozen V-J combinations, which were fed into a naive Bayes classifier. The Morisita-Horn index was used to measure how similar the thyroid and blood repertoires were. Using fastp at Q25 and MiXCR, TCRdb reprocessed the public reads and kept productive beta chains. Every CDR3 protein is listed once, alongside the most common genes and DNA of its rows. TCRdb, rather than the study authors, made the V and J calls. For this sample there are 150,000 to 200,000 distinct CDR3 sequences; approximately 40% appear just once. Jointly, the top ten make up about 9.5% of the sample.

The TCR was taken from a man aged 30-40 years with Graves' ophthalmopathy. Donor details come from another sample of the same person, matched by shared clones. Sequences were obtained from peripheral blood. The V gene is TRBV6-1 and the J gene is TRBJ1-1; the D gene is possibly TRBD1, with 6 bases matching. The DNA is TGTGCCAGCAGTGCCCGACCCGGGACACTGAACACTGAAGCTTTCTTT. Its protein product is CASSARPGTLNTEAFF.